This T cell receptor beta chain was observed in a study of T cell responses to AZD1222 COVID-19 vaccine. The V and J ends lost 8 bases and 0 bases respectively, with 16 bases between them. This CDR3 comprises 16 residues. Germline assignment: CDR1 LNHDA and CDR2 SQIVND (reference sequence). Assay used: immunoSEQ multiplex PCR; TCRdb lists only in-frame clones, some missing. Found here are 79,000 or so clones, approximately 89% of them singletons; the top ten hold approximately 5.3%. The TCR originated in an adult who received the AZD1222 COVID-19 vaccine. This sample comprised peripheral blood, obtained 28 days after the second AZD1222 dose. The genes are TRBV19 and TRBJ1-4; unclear D gene. The CDR3 DNA is TGTGCCAGTGGCCTCGTTTCCTTGGCAACTAATGAAAAACTGTTTTTT. It encodes CASGLVSLATNEKLFF.